This T cell receptor beta chain was retrieved from a study of blood T cell repertoires in COVID-19. Study context: Spain, Italy and the United States supplied samples that represented acute and convalescent COVID-19. PBMCs, B-cell-depleted T cells, or T cells were the source of the cDNA or gDNA that made up the material.

Germline V lookup: CDR1 MDHEN, CDR2 SYDVKM. The CDR3 length is 13 residues. Trimming removed 7 bases from V and 8 bases from J, with 14 bases in between. Methods used by the authors: Amplification of reference gene primers provided the estimated nucleated cell counts. Profiling relied on immunoSEQ multiplex PCR, and the TCRdb table lists in-frame clones only, not all of them. V and J calls and clone size are those listed in that table; D and trimming were worked out from the DNA. The sample has 150,000 to 200,000 clones; over 85% are singletons. Sequenced input: peripheral blood. The V call is TRBV28, the J call TRBJ1-4; no clear D. This clonotype was sampled from a woman aged 50 to 65 with acute or convalescent COVID-19. The CDR3 region has the DNA TGTGCCAGCACCCTATGGGAGGTAGAAAAACTGTTTTTT. Its protein is CASTLWEVEKLFF.